The following is a T cell receptor (beta chain) sequence with its context. Its target is not known. The data were obtained in a study of STAT5B mutations in CD4+ large granular lymphocyte leukemia. Overall study results and limits: Without HLA matching, higher CD4+ than CD8+ T-LGLL clonality could reflect small sample size. Main leukemic clonotypes were patient-specific, but more than 20% appeared at low frequency elsewhere. Patient CD4-sorted repertoires stayed more clonal than healthy ones after leukemic-clone removal.

Germline loops: CDR1 SGHVS, CDR2 FQNEAQ. V lost 5 bases, J lost 0 bases, and 27 bases stayed unmatched. This CDR3 contains 22 residues. Sequencing used immunoSEQ multiplex PCR; TCRdb keeps in-frame clones, though not all of them. The data show approximately 35,000 clones, with under 80% seen just once and less than 2.5% held by the top ten. The sequence was obtained from a human donor in good health. The chain is built from TRBV7-8 and TRBJ1-1; 7 bases align to TRBD1. Material for sequencing was CD4+ T cells from blood buffy coats. The CDR3 reads CASSDTYSFRGMTGRLNTEAFF. CDR3 nucleotides: TGTGCCAGCAGCGATACTTACTCATTTCGGGGGATGACAGGGCGATTGAACACTGAAGCTTTCTTT.